Listed below are T cell receptor beta chains from one sample, sequenced in a study of T cell responses to AZD1222 COVID-19 vaccine. Repertoires were generated with immunoSEQ multiplex PCR, while TCRdb's copy carries only in-frame clones and drops some. This table has 200,000 or so clones, 94% appearing once. The input for sequencing was peripheral blood, taken on day 0 of AZD1222 vaccination. These receptors were taken from an adult in good health. The CDR3 runs from the conserved cysteine through the conserved F or W. The D gene is left open where the match is weak.

CDR3nt | CDR3aa | v_gene | d_gene | len | j_gene
TGTGCCAGCAGTTCGGGCCCCCGAGAGGAGACCCAGTACTTC | CASSSGPREETQYF | TRBV27 | NA | 14 | TRBJ2-5
TGTGCCAGCAGCTGGACTCAGGGAGTGAACACTGAAGCTTTCTTT | CASSWTQGVNTEAFF | TRBV5-6 | NA | 15 | TRBJ1-1
TGTGCCAGCAGGCAGGGAGTCGCTAACTATGGCTACACCTTC | CASRQGVANYGYTF | TRBV28 | NA | 14 | TRBJ1-2
TGTGCCAGCAGCGTAGAGGGGACAGTTCTCTATGGCTACACCTTC | CASSVEGTVLYGYTF | TRBV9 | TRBD1 | 15 | TRBJ1-2
TGCGCCAGCAGCTTGGCCCGGGCTACGGGGACTGAAGCTTTCTTT | CASSLARATGTEAFF | TRBV5-1 | NA | 15 | TRBJ1-1
TGTGCCACCAGTGATACACAGGGGGCGCGAGGTGGCTACACCTTC | CATSDTQGARGGYTF | TRBV24-1 | TRBD1 | 15 | TRBJ1-2
TGTGCCAGCAGTACCTTAGTTGGAGATACGCAGTATTTT | CASSTLVGDTQYF | TRBV6-4 | NA | 13 | TRBJ2-3
TGTGCCAGCAGCTTGGCCCCGGGGAATCAGCCCCAGCATTTT | CASSLAPGNQPQHF | TRBV5-4 | NA | 14 | TRBJ1-5
TGCAGCGTGAGGGGGGAATGGATGAACACTGAAGCTTTCTTT | CSVRGEWMNTEAFF | TRBV29-1 | NA | 14 | TRBJ1-1
TGTGCCAGCAGTCCAGCCCGCACAGGATATGGCTACACCTTC | CASSPARTGYGYTF | TRBV27 | NA | 14 | TRBJ1-2
TGTGCCAGCAGTTTATCTTCCCCGTACGTCAAAGTAGGAGCTTTCTTT | CASSLSSPYVKVGAFF | TRBV28 | NA | 16 | TRBJ1-1
TGTGCCAGCAGTTTAACCGGCTACGAGCAGTACTTC | CASSLTGYEQYF | TRBV28 | NA | 12 | TRBJ2-7
NA | CASSSSGLNSPLHF | TRBV6-6 | NA | 14 | TRBJ1-6